This paragraph reports one T cell receptor beta chain. This clonotype was observed many times. This clone's antigen is unknown. Nothing much larger sits one base from this clone, and base qualities are not available. The sample is drawn from a study of early T cells in non-severe SARS-CoV-2 infection (dated by TCRdb to about 2021). For context, the study as a whole: Bulk RNA from unsorted whole blood was used for TCR sequencing, so alpha and beta chains could not be paired. Overall results and qualifications from the work: VDJdb matching was skewed toward anti-spike CD8 responses and likely underestimated virus-specific expansions, missing private and CD4 specificities.

The CDR3 has 15 amino acids, counting the end cysteine and phenylalanine. CDR3 DNA only is kept here, 45 bases in frame from base 1. Taken from the germline V gene, the CDR1 and CDR2 loops are MDHEN and SYDVKM. Cut back by 2 bases and 0 bases, the V and J ends lie 9 bases apart. Preparation of the library involved 5' RACE. The instrument given in TCRdb is NextSeq 500. The TCR library protocol attached unique molecular identifiers to individual cDNA molecules to correct for sequencing error and PCR bias. TCR alpha and beta chains were both sequenced, and the abundances of alpha and beta sequences in each sample were closely correlated with each other. Per the source publication's procedure: Decombinator V4 was used to perform V gene, J gene and CDR3 annotation of TCR sequences. Expanded TCRs were defined as changing significantly between any two time points under a Poisson model with p below 0.0001. Abundances of TCRs were expressed as counts per million after normalisation to the total number of TCRs sequenced in each sample. MAIT TCRs were defined by TRAV1-2 paired with TRAJ12, TRAJ20 or TRAJ33, and iNKT TCRs by TRAV10 paired with TRAJ18. VDJdb, accessed 1 November 2021, was searched for CMV, EBV and SARS-CoV-2 annotated TCRs, excluding TCRs annotated for multiple antigens. The raw public reads went through TCRdb reprocessing: fastp at Q25, MiXCR clone calling, in-frame beta chains kept. Each entry is one CDR3 protein sequence, shown with its most common DNA and genes. TCRdb's processing, not the authors' own work, is the source of the V and J calls. Recorded for this sample are 75,000 to 90,000 distinct CDR3 sequences; about 15% of them occurred a single time. The ten most abundant clones make up around 6% of the sample.

Set within a cohort of healthcare workers in London, UK, this nested case-control study involved weekly PCR testing of nasopharyngeal swabs along with blood sampling. Healthcare workers were enrolled in the week of the UK lockdown, from 23 to 31 March 2020, and were followed every week for up to roughly 15 weeks. The TCR originated in an adult who was a healthcare worker with PCR-confirmed SARS-CoV-2 infection or an uninfected control (not recorded which). The chain is assembled from TRBV28 and TRBJ2-3, with no reliable assignment of the D segment. Sequences were obtained from whole blood. The bases read TGTGCCAGCAGTTTAATCCTTATAAGCACAGATACGCAGTATTTT. It encodes CASSLILISTDTQYF.